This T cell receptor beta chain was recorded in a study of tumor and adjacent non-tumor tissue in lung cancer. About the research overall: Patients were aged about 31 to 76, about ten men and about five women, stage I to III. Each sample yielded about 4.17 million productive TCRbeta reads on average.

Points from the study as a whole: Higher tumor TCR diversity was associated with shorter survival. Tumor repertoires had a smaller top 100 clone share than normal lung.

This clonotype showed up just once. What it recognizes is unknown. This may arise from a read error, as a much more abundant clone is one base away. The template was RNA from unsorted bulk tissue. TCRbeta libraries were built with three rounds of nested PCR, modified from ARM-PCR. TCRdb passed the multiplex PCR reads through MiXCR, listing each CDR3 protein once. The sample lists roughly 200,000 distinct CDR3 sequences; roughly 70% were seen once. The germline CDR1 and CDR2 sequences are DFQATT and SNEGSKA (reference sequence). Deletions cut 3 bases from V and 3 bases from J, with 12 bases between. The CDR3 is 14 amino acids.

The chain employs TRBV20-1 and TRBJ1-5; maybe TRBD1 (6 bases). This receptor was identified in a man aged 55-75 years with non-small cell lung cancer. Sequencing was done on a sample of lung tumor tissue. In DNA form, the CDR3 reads TGCAGTGCTAGGCGGGGGGCGTACAATCAGCCCCAGCATTTT. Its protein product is CSARRGAYNQPQHF.